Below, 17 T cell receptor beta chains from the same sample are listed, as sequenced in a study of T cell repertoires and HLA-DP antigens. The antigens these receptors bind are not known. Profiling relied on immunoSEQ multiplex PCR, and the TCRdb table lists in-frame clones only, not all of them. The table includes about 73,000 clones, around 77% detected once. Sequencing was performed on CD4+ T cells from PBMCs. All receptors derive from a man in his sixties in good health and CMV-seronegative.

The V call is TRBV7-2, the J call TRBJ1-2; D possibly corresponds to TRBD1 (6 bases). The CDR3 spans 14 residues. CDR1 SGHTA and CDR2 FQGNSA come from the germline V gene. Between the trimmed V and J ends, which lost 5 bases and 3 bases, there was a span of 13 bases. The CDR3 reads CASSPRDTYYGYTF. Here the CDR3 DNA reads TGTGCCAGCAGCCCCAGGGACACTTACTATGGCTACACCTTC.

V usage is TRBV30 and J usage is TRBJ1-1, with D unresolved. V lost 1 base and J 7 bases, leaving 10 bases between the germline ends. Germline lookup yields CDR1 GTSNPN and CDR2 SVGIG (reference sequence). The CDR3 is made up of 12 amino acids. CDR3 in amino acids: CAWSASYLEAFF. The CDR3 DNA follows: TGTGCCTGGAGTGCCTCCTATCTTGAAGCTTTCTTT. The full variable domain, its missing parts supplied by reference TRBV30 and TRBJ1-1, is SQTIHQWPATLVQPVGSPLSLECTVEGTSNPNLYWYRQAAGRGLQLLFYSVGIGQISSEVPQNLSASRPQDRQFILSSKKLLLSDSGFYLCAWSASYLEAFFGQGTRLTVV.

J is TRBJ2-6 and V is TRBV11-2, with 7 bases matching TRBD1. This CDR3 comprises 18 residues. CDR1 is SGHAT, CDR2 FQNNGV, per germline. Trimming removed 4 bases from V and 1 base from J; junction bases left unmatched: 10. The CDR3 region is CASSSQTGLKSGANVLTF. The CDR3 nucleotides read TGTGCCAGCAGCTCCCAGACAGGGTTGAAGTCTGGGGCCAACGTCCTGACTTTC.

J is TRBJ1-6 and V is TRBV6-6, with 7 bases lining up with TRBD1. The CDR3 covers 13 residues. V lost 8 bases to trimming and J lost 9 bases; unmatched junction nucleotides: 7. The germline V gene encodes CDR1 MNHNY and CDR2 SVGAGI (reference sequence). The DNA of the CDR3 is TGTGCCAGCGCGGGACAGACTCGTTCACCCCTCCACTTT. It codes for CASAGQTRSPLHF.

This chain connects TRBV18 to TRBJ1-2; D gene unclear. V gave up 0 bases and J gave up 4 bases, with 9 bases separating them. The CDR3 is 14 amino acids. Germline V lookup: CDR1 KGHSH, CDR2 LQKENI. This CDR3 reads CASSPPTWSYGYTF. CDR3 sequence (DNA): TGTGCCAGCTCACCACCGACCTGGAGCTATGGCTACACCTTC.

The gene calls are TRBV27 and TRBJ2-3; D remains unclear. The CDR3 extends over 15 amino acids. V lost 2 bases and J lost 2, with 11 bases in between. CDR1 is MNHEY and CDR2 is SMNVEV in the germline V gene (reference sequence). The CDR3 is CASSLAVGLTDTQYF. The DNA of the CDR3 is TGTGCCAGCAGTTTAGCGGTAGGGCTCACAGATACGCAGTATTTT.

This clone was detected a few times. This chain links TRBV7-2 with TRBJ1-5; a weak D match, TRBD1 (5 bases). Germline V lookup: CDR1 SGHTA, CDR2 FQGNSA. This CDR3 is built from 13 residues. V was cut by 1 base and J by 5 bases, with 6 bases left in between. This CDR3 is CASSLVGDQPQHF. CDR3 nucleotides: TGTGCCAGCAGCTTAGTAGGGGATCAGCCCCAGCATTTT.

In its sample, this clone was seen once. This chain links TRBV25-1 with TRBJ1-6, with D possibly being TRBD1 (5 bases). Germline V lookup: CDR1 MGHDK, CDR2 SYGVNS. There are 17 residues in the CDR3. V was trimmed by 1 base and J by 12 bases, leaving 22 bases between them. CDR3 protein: CASSEFGRGPDRGPLHF. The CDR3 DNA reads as TGTGCCAGCAGTGAATTCGGTCGGGGCCCGGATCGTGGACCCCTCCACTTT.

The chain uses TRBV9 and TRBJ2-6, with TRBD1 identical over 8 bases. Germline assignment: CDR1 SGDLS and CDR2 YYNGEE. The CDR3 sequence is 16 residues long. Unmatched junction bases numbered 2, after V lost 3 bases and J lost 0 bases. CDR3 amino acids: CASSGDRNSGANVLTF. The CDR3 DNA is TGTGCCAGCAGCGGGGACAGGAACTCTGGGGCCAACGTCCTGACTTTC.

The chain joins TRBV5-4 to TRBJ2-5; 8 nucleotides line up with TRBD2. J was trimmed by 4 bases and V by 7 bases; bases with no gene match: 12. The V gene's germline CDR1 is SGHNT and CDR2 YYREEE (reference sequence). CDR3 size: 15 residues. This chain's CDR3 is CASSAGGGGRETQYF. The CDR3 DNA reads TGTGCCAGCTCCGCGGGAGGTGGGGGGAGAGAGACCCAGTACTTC.

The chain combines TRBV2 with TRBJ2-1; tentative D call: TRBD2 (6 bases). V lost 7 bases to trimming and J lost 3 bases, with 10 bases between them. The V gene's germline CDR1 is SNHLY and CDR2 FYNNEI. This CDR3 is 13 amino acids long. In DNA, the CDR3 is TGTGCCAGCACTCGGGAGCACTACAATGAGCAGTTCTTC. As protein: CASTREHYNEQFF.

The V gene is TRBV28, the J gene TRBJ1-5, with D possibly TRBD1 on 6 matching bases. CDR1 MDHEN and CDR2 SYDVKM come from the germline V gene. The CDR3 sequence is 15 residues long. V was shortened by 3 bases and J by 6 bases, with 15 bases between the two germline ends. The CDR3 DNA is TGTGCCAGCAGTTTTGGCGGCAGGGGAAGTCAGCCCCAGCATTTT. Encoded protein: CASSFGGRGSQPQHF.

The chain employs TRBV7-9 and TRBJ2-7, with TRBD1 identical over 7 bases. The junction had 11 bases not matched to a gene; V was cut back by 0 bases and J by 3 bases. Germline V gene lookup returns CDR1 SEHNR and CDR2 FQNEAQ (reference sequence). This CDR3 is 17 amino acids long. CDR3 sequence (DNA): TGTGCCAGCAGCTTAGCAGCGACGACAGGGAGCGACTACGAGCAGTACTTC. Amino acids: CASSLAATTGSDYEQYF.

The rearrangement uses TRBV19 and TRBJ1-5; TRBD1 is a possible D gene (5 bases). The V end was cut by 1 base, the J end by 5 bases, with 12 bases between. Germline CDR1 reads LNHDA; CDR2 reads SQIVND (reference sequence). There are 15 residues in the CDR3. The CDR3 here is CASSIAQGGDQPQHF. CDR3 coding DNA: TGTGCCAGTAGTATAGCCCAGGGAGGCGATCAGCCCCAGCATTTT.

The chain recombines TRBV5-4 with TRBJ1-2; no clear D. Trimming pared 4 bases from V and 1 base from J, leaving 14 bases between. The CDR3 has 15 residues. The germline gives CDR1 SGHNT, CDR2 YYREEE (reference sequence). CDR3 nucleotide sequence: TGTGCCAGCAGCCGGGGAGGCCTTGTTAACTATGGCTACACCTTC. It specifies CASSRGGLVNYGYTF.

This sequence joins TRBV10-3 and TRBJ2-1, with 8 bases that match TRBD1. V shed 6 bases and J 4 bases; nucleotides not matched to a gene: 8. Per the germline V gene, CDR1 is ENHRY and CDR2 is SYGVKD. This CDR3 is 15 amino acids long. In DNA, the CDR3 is TGTGCCATCAGGGGGACAGGCCAAGGTTACAATGAGCAGTTCTTC. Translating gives CAIRGTGQGYNEQFF.

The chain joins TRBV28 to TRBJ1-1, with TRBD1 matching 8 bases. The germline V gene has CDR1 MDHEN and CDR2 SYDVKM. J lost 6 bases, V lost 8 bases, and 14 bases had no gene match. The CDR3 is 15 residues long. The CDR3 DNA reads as TGTGCCAGCTACCAACCGGTCCAGGGGGCGGCTGAAGCTTTCTTT. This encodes CASYQPVQGAAEAFF.